The 28 T cell receptor beta chains below come from one sample, sequenced in a study of T cells in Graves' hyperthyroidism and ophthalmopathy. What was amplified from RNA transcripts were TCR beta CDR3 regions. Initially, a first-round RT-PCR of the TCR CDR3 employed the HTBI primer set. One entry per CDR3 protein results from TCRdb running MiXCR on the multiplex PCR reads. This sample has roughly 570,000 distinct CDR3 sequences, with around 14% found just once. Material: blood. These receptors originate from a woman aged 30 to 39 with Graves' hyperthyroidism.

This clonotype was picked up a small number of times. The CDR3 bases are TGCAGTGCTCTGTCGGTAGGGACCATATATTTT. Translated: CSALSVGTIYF. This chain uses TRBV20-1 with TRBJ1-3; D is unclear. With 5 bases removed from V and 10 bases from J, the gap between germline ends came to 12 bases. CDR1 is DFQATT and CDR2 is SNEGSKA in the germline V gene (reference sequence). The CDR3 has 11 amino acids.

As for this clonotype: A single base separates this from a much larger clone, so it may be a read error. J is TRBJ2-1 and V is TRBV12-3 or TRBV12-4; a weak D match, TRBD1 (5 bases). The J call is uncertain, as TRBJ2-7 better fits the DNA end. The CDR3 has 16 amino acids. Here the CDR3 DNA reads TGTGCCAGCAGCTTCAACAGGCCCAGCTCCTACAATGAGCAGTACTTC. The encoded protein is CASSFNRPSSYNEQYF.

This clonotype was picked up many times. The chain carries TRBV30 and TRBJ1-6; unclear D gene. The CDR3 runs 14 residues. Germline V gives CDR1 GTSNPN, CDR2 SVGIG (reference sequence). V dropped 5 bases and J dropped 0 bases, with 8 bases sitting between them. The chain's CDR3 is CAWSSTSYNSPLHF. The CDR3 nucleotides are TGTGCCTGGTCGTCAACCTCCTATAATTCACCCCTCCACTTT.

This clonotype was counted many times. V gene TRBV6-1 combines with J gene TRBJ2-7; D may be TRBD1 (6 bases). V lost 10 bases, J lost 0 bases, and 22 bases lay in between. CDR3 length: 16 residues. Germline V CDR1 and CDR2: MNHNS, SASEGT. This chain's CDR3 is CATAGTTAPSSYEQYF. The CDR3, as DNA: TGTGCCACCGCAGGGACAACCGCTCCGAGCTCCTACGAGCAGTACTTC.

Remarks on this clonotype: The junction and the germline gene differ at one end; a read error may be behind it. The chain couples TRBV5-1 to TRBJ2-2, with D perhaps being TRBD1 or TRBD2 (5 bases each). Per germline, CDR1 SGHRS and CDR2 YFSETQ. There are 13 residues in the CDR3. The CDR3: CASRRGTSGELFF. The CDR3 coding sequence is TGCGCCAGCAGGCGAGGGACCTCCGGGGAGCTATTTTTT.

This clonotype was seen at least ten times. This chain connects TRBV7-8 to TRBJ1-1; D gene unclear. The CDR3 has 11 amino acids. The germline V gene encodes CDR1 SGHVS and CDR2 FQNEAQ. V was clipped by 3 bases and J by 6 bases, with 5 bases between them. DNA of the CDR3: TGTGCCAGCAGCTTTGGCTCTGAAGCTTTCTTT. Its protein product is CASSFGSEAFF. The full variable domain, rest sourced from reference TRBV7-8 and TRBJ1-1, is GAGVSQSPRYKVAKRGQDVALRCDPISGHVSLFWYQQALGQGPEFLTYFQNEAQLDKSGLPSDRFFAERPEGSVSTLKIQRTQQEDSAVYLCASSFGSEAFFGQGTRLTVV.

This clonotype was observed a few times. The chain is built from TRBV5-1 and TRBJ2-2; D perhaps matches TRBD1 (6 bases). This CDR3 region has 14 residues. Germline V gene sequence: CDR1 SGHRS, CDR2 YFSETQ. V lost 1 base and J lost 4, with 8 bases in between. The CDR3 coding sequence is TGCGCCAGCAGCTTGAACAGGGTCACCGGGGAGCTGTTTTTT. It yields the protein CASSLNRVTGELFF.

The J gene is TRBJ2-3, the V gene TRBV10-3, with 7 bases identical to TRBD2. Germline V gene data show CDR1 as ENHRY and CDR2 as SYGVKD. Trimming cost V 10 bases and J 3 bases; bases outside gene matches: 7. The CDR3 is 13 residues long. The CDR3: CASGPGGTDTQYF. CDR3 in DNA: TGTGCCAGCGGTCCCGGGGGGACAGATACGCAGTATTTT.

This chain links TRBV6-2 or TRBV6-3 with TRBJ2-7; 7 bases map to TRBD2. CDR1 and CDR2 (germline): MNHEY, SVGEGT. V was clipped by 5 bases and J by 3 bases; unmatched bases: 4. The CDR3 is made up of 13 amino acids. The CDR3 reads CASSDRTSYEQYF. CDR3 DNA sequence: TGTGCCAGCAGTGACCGGACTAGCTACGAGCAGTACTTC.

Worth noting for this clonotype: A much larger clone is a single base away; this may be a read error. The rearrangement uses TRBV11-2 and TRBJ2-1; 8 bases fit TRBD2. The germline gives CDR1 SGHAT, CDR2 FQNNGV. This CDR3 spans 17 amino acids. The CDR3 DNA sequence: TGTGCCAGCAGCAATCAGGCGGCGGGGGGCTCCTACAGTGAGCAGTTCTTC. Amino acids: CASSNQAAGGSYSEQFF.

V usage is TRBV7-2 and J usage is TRBJ1-1; a possible D gene is TRBD1 (5 bases). CDR3 length: 14 amino acids. Germline V CDR1 and CDR2: SGHTA, FQGNSA. Trimming stripped 1 base from V and 7 bases from J, with 13 bases between. The CDR3 DNA reads as TGTGCCAGCAGCTTAGGGACAAAAAGGATTGAAGCTTTCTTT. It is translated as CASSLGTKRIEAFF.

This clonotype was observed many times. CDR3 coding DNA: TGTGCCAGCAGTGGTAAAGGAGTGGAATACTACGAGCAGTACTTC. It is translated as CASSGKGVEYYEQYF. This chain joins TRBV2 and TRBJ2-7, with D unclear. The CDR3 contains 15 residues. Germline V lookup: CDR1 SNHLY, CDR2 FYNNEI. Trimming pared 4 bases from V and 3 bases from J, leaving 16 bases between. The full variable domain, completed using reference TRBV2 and TRBJ2-7, is EPEVTQTPSHQVTQMGQEVILRCVPISNHLYFYWYRQILGQKVEFLVSFYNNEISEKSEIFDDQFSVERPDGSNFTLKIRSTKLEDSAMYFCASSGKGVEYYEQYFGPGTRLTVT.

This clonotype was seen many times. V and J are TRBV18 and TRBJ2-5; D remains ambiguous. Looked up from germline, CDR1 is KGHSH and CDR2 is LQKENI. The CDR3 has 15 residues. V was cut by 5 bases and J by 2 bases, with 15 bases left in between. This CDR3 is CASSSPASRQETQYF. The CDR3 coding sequence is TGTGCCAGCTCATCCCCGGCTTCTCGGCAAGAGACCCAGTACTTC.

This clonotype was observed a few times. The chain combines TRBV6-5 with TRBJ2-1; 10 nucleotides agree with TRBD1. J gave up 7 bases and V 0 bases, and 6 bases lay outside the gene matches. The CDR3 length is 16 residues. From germline, CDR1 is MNHEY and CDR2 SVGAGI. The CDR3 DNA reads as TGTGCCAGCAGTTACTCCCCCGGGACAGGGGTGAATGAGCAGTTCTTC. This gives the protein CASSYSPGTGVNEQFF.

Regarding this clonotype: Since a much larger clone is just one base distant, this may be a read error. The chain combines TRBV12-3 or TRBV12-4 with TRBJ2-1; 9 nucleotides align to TRBD2. The DNA end is a closer match to TRBJ2-7, so the J assignment may be wrong. The CDR3 is 15 amino acids. CDR3 DNA: TGTGCCAGCAGCTTAATTAGCGGGAGAGGCCATGAGCAGTACTTC. This encodes CASSLISGRGHEQYF.

Ten or more counts support this clonotype. The chain is built from TRBV29-1 and TRBJ1-1; weak D call: TRBD1 (5 bases). The V gene's germline CDR1 is SQVTM and CDR2 ANQGSEA. Trimming shortened V by 0 bases and J by 1 base, and 18 bases separated the two germline ends. This CDR3 has 17 residues. CDR3: CSVEDLRDGQGNTEAFF. CDR3 DNA sequence: TGCAGCGTTGAAGATCTTAGGGACGGTCAAGGGAACACTGAAGCTTTCTTT.

A few counts support this clonotype. The chain recombines TRBV4-1 with TRBJ2-1, with 13 nucleotides matching TRBD2. The CDR3 covers 17 residues. Trimming cost V 0 bases and J 3 bases; bases outside gene matches: 2. Germline assignment: CDR1 MGHRA and CDR2 YSYEKL. The DNA for the CDR3 is TGCGCCAGCAGCCAAGAGGGACTAGCGGGAATCTACAATGAGCAGTTCTTC. Residues: CASSQEGLAGIYNEQFF.

This clonotype turned up a few times. The junction does not match germline at one end; this may be a read error. The rearrangement uses TRBV9 and TRBJ2-1, with 8 bases aligning to TRBD2. CDR1 SGDLS and CDR2 YYNGEE come from the germline V gene. The CDR3 is made up of 15 amino acids. CDR3 in DNA: TGTGCCAGCAGCAAAGCGGGAGAGGTCTACAATGAGCAATTCTTC. Its translation: CASSKAGEVYNEQFF.

The chain uses TRBV6-2 or TRBV6-3 and TRBJ2-5; weak D call: TRBD2 (5 bases). This CDR3 comprises 13 residues. V lost 0 bases and J 7 bases, leaving 9 bases between the germline ends. Per the germline V gene, CDR1 is MNHEY and CDR2 is SVGEGT. The CDR3 region is CASSYSTGWTQYF. CDR3 sequence (DNA): TGTGCCAGCAGTTACTCGACGGGGTGGACCCAGTACTTC.

V gene TRBV6-4 combines with J gene TRBJ1-2; TRBD1 aligns across 10 bases. V was clipped by 4 bases and J by 8 bases; unmatched bases: 7. The CDR3 length is 14 residues. Germline assignment: CDR1 MRHNA and CDR2 SNTAGT. The DNA of the CDR3 is TGTGCCAGCAGTGCCGGGACAGGGGTCGACGGCTACACCTTC. It yields the protein CASSAGTGVDGYTF.

This clonotype was seen repeatedly, ten times or more. This chain connects TRBV27 to TRBJ2-2; D is uncertain. The CDR3 contains 15 residues. From germline, CDR1 is MNHEY and CDR2 SMNVEV (reference sequence). Trimming took 5 bases from V and 0 from J, leaving 10 bases between them. CDR3 sequence: CASSPRGTNTGELFF. The CDR3 DNA is TGTGCCAGCAGTCCCCGTGGCACGAACACCGGGGAGCTGTTTTTT.

V gene TRBV20-1 combines with J gene TRBJ2-1; TRBD1 or TRBD2 may be the D gene (6 bases each). CDR1 is DFQATT, CDR2 SNEGSKA, per germline (reference sequence). Trimming pared 3 bases from V and 0 bases from J, leaving 12 bases between. This CDR3 is built from 15 residues. The CDR3 sequence is CSASSRGVSYNEQFF. In DNA form, the CDR3 reads TGCAGTGCTAGCTCGAGGGGGGTCTCCTACAATGAGCAGTTCTTC.

This clonotype was observed a handful of times. The chain couples TRBV3-1 to TRBJ2-7, with D tentatively TRBD1 (6 bases). This CDR3 spans 14 amino acids. Germline V lookup: CDR1 LGHDT, CDR2 YNNKEL (reference sequence). V was clipped by 2 bases and J by 2 bases, with 10 bases between them. In DNA, the CDR3 is TGTGCCAGCAGCCAACGGGACACAGCCTACGAGCAGTACTTC. It specifies CASSQRDTAYEQYF.

The gene calls are TRBV27 and TRBJ2-3; 9 positions match TRBD2. Per the germline V gene, CDR1 is MNHEY and CDR2 is SMNVEV (reference sequence). The CDR3 loop spans 15 amino acids. V dropped 5 bases and J dropped 1; count of bases not matched to a gene: 4. The CDR3 nucleotides are TGTGCCAGCAGTATGACTAGCGGAGGCACAGATACGCAGTATTTT. Its protein is CASSMTSGGTDTQYF.

In its sample, this clonotype was seen a few times. The rearrangement links TRBV10-3 to TRBJ2-6; 9 bases match TRBD2. The CDR3 consists of 19 residues. Germline V gene data show CDR1 as ENHRY and CDR2 as SYGVKD. V was clipped by 5 bases and J by 0 bases; unmatched bases: 11. CDR3: CAISSLAGVPSSGANVLTF. CDR3 DNA: TGTGCCATCAGTTCACTAGCGGGTGTTCCTAGCTCTGGGGCCAACGTCCTGACTTTC.

The chain is built from TRBV12-3 or TRBV12-4 and TRBJ2-7; D gene unclear. The CDR3 consists of 13 residues. Trimming took off 4 bases at V and 4 bases at J, with 11 bases between the two ends. The CDR3, as DNA: TGTGCCAGCAGTTCCTCCCTGGGGTACGAGCAGTACTTC. Protein: CASSSSLGYEQYF.

This clonotype was seen ten or more times. This chain connects TRBV6-1 to TRBJ2-1; D remains unclear. The germline gives CDR1 MNHNS, CDR2 SASEGT. The CDR3 consists of 11 residues. Trimming took off 2 bases at V and 7 bases at J, with 3 bases between the two ends. CDR3 sequence (DNA): TGTGCCAGCAGTGAATGGAATGAGCAGTTCTTC. This codes for CASSEWNEQFF.

There are many counts of this clonotype. The chain is built from TRBV7-3 and TRBJ2-3; 15 bases match TRBD2. From germline, CDR1 is SGHTA and CDR2 FQGTGA. Trimming took 5 bases from V and 4 from J; bases not matched to a gene: 4. CDR3 length: 16 amino acids. The CDR3 reads CASSQGLAGGSDTQYF. CDR3 sequence (DNA): TGTGCCAGCAGCCAGGGACTAGCGGGAGGATCAGATACGCAGTATTTT.